One sample yielded the 21 T cell receptor beta chains listed below, sequenced in a study of cytomegalovirus exposure and HLA in healthy donors. The PCR used 60 Vbeta and 13 Jbeta primers. Profiled with immunoSEQ multiplex PCR; TCRdb holds only in-frame clones, not every one. Altogether about 130,000 clones are present, 65% to 80% being singletons, with the ten largest covering just over 1%. Sequences were obtained from PBMCs. The receptors stem from a human donor in good health.

The V call is TRBV10-3, the J call TRBJ2-1; TRBD1 agrees at 11 bases. J gave up 6 bases and V 4 bases, and 8 bases lay outside the gene matches. The CDR3 has 16 residues. In germline, CDR1 is ENHRY, CDR2 SYGVKD. This CDR3 reads CAISGGGDRGINEQFF. The CDR3 region has the DNA TGTGCCATCAGTGGAGGAGGGGACAGGGGGATCAATGAGCAGTTCTTC.

As for this clone: Relative to the germline gene, one junction end is altered; a read error may explain this. The V gene is TRBV18, the J gene TRBJ2-5; 7 bases are shared with TRBD2. Per the germline V gene, CDR1 is KGHSH and CDR2 is LQKENI. The CDR3 extends over 15 amino acids. The CDR3 loop is CTSSPKGGDQETQYF. In DNA form, the CDR3 reads TGTACCAGCTCCCCCAAGGGAGGGGACCAAGAGACCCAGTACTTC.

This clone was counted a single time. V and J are TRBV19 and TRBJ2-1; 9 bases map to TRBD1. Per germline, CDR1 LNHDA and CDR2 SQIVND (reference sequence). V was clipped by 6 bases and J by 1 base; unmatched bases: 4. CDR3 length: 15 residues. CDR3 protein: CASSPGTGSYNEQFF. The CDR3 coding sequence is TGTGCCAGTAGCCCTGGGACAGGGTCCTACAATGAGCAGTTCTTC.

The chain carries TRBV5-4 and TRBJ1-6, with a tentative D call TRBD1 (5 bases). Per germline, CDR1 SGHNT and CDR2 YYREEE (reference sequence). The V and J ends lost 1 base and 3 bases respectively, with 14 bases between them. The CDR3 is made up of 17 amino acids. In DNA, the CDR3 is TGTGCCAGCAGCTTGAGGGCAGGGCGACTCTATAATTCACCCCTCCACTTT. Protein: CASSLRAGRLYNSPLHF.

J is TRBJ1-6 and V is TRBV11-2; D is possibly TRBD1 (6 bases). This CDR3 is built from 14 residues. Trimming left V 1 base short and J 7 bases short, with 8 bases between. Per germline, CDR1 SGHAT and CDR2 FQNNGV. The DNA of the CDR3 is TGTGCCAGCAGCTTAGGGGGACAAAATTCACCCCTCCACTTT. It translates to CASSLGGQNSPLHF.

The rearrangement joins TRBV11-2 to TRBJ1-1; D perhaps matches TRBD1 (6 bases). The CDR3 is made up of 19 amino acids. V was shortened by 1 base and J by 5 bases, with 26 bases between the two germline ends. Germline V CDR1 and CDR2: SGHAT, FQNNGV. The CDR3 DNA reads TGTGCCAGCAGCTTAGGGGTTCATCAGGGGATGGAGGTCCGAACTGAAGCTTTCTTT. Amino acids: CASSLGVHQGMEVRTEAFF.

The V call is TRBV9, the J call TRBJ2-1; 7 bases are a match to TRBD1. V dropped 4 bases and J dropped 4; count of bases not matched to a gene: 5. Germline CDR1 and CDR2: SGDLS and YYNGEE. The CDR3 spans 14 residues. CDR3 DNA sequence: TGTGCCAGCAGCCTCGGACAGGCTTACAATGAGCAGTTCTTC. This encodes CASSLGQAYNEQFF.

This chain uses TRBV11-2 with TRBJ2-1, with 9 bases aligning to TRBD2. CDR1 and CDR2 from the germline V gene are SGHAT and FQNNGV. The CDR3 runs 17 residues. V lost 1 base, J lost 4 bases, and 8 bases stayed unmatched. This CDR3 is CASSLGAGGRRYNEQFF. In DNA form, the CDR3 reads TGTGCCAGCAGCTTAGGCGCGGGGGGGCGTCGGTACAATGAGCAGTTCTTC.

The chain carries TRBV2 and TRBJ1-6; D unclear. The CDR3 sequence is 14 residues long. In germline, CDR1 is SNHLY, CDR2 FYNNEI. Trimming stripped 0 bases from V and 8 bases from J, with 8 bases between. CDR3 region: CASSEARRDSPLHF. The CDR3 DNA follows: TGTGCCAGCAGTGAAGCGCGTCGGGATTCACCCCTCCACTTT.

In its sample, this clone was seen a few times. The V and J genes are TRBV4-2 and TRBJ2-1; 11 positions agree with TRBD2. The CDR3 sequence is 15 residues long. Germline CDR1 reads LGHNA; CDR2 reads YNFKEQ. The ends lost 5 bases at V and 5 bases at J; junction bases unmatched: 5. The CDR3 region is CASSAGTSGDNEQFF. DNA for the CDR3: TGTGCCAGCAGCGCTGGGACTAGCGGAGACAATGAGCAGTTCTTC.

J is TRBJ2-5 and V is TRBV9, with 7 bases lining up with TRBD2. The CDR3 is made up of 14 amino acids. The germline gives CDR1 SGDLS, CDR2 YYNGEE. Trimming at V came to 4 bases and at J to 4 bases, leaving 7 bases not matched to a gene. The CDR3 spells CASSLTPGGETQYF. Written as DNA, the CDR3 is TGTGCCAGCAGCCTGACTCCGGGGGGAGAGACCCAGTACTTC.

The V call is TRBV19, the J call TRBJ1-2, with 8 bases identical to TRBD1. This CDR3 spans 14 amino acids. From germline, CDR1 is LNHDA and CDR2 SQIVND (reference sequence). The V gene end was trimmed by 4 bases and the J gene end by 8 bases; junction bases not matched to a gene: 9. This CDR3 is CASSRPGTGLGYTF. For the CDR3, the DNA is TGTGCCAGTAGTAGACCCGGGACAGGATTAGGCTACACCTTC.

This clone was detected a few times. The rearrangement uses TRBV7-9 and TRBJ2-3; a possible D gene is TRBD1 (6 bases). Trimming pared 1 base from V and 0 bases from J, leaving 11 bases between. The germline V gene has CDR1 SEHNR and CDR2 FQNEAQ (reference sequence). The CDR3 runs 16 residues. The CDR3: CASSLGPGDSTDTQYF. The CDR3, as DNA: TGTGCCAGCAGCTTAGGCCCAGGGGACAGCACAGATACGCAGTATTTT.

The J gene is TRBJ1-5, the V gene TRBV4-1, with D perhaps matching TRBD1 (5 bases). Trimming stripped 1 base from V and 6 bases from J, with 10 bases between. The length of the CDR3 is 14 residues. Germline CDR1 MGHRA, CDR2 YSYEKL. The CDR3 is CASSQVEGAQPQHF. CDR3 coding DNA: TGCGCCAGCAGCCAAGTAGAAGGGGCTCAGCCCCAGCATTTT.

This chain connects TRBV28 to TRBJ1-5; 7 bases match TRBD1. Looked up from germline, CDR1 is MDHEN and CDR2 is SYDVKM. The CDR3 covers 14 residues. The trim removed 8 bases at V and 6 bases at J, leaving 10 bases unmatched. CDR3 DNA: TGTGCCAGCGAATCCCCCCCAGGGGGTCAGCCCCAGCATTTT. It specifies CASESPPGGQPQHF.

This clone appeared once. The V call is TRBV7-3, the J call TRBJ1-1, with D possibly matching TRBD1 (5 bases). The CDR3 has 17 amino acids. In germline, CDR1 is SGHTA, CDR2 FQGTGA. V shed 5 bases and J shed 0 bases, with 19 bases lying between them. The DNA of the CDR3 is TGTGCCAGCAGCCCCCACAGGTTGCGGGGGATGAACACTGAAGCTTTCTTT. Protein: CASSPHRLRGMNTEAFF.

The CDR3, as DNA: TGCGCCAGCAGTGACCCCGGGACAGATCGCTACGAGCAGTACTTC. Translating gives CASSDPGTDRYEQYF. The chain uses TRBV10-1 and TRBJ2-7; the match to TRBD1 covers 7 bases. Per germline, CDR1 WNHNN and CDR2 SYGVQD (reference sequence). Trimming took 3 bases from V and 3 from J; bases not matched to a gene: 8. This CDR3 has 15 residues.

The J gene is TRBJ2-1, the V gene TRBV5-6; D possibly corresponds to TRBD2 (5 bases). The germline V and J ends were trimmed by 0 bases and 12 bases, with 13 bases remaining between them. The V gene's germline CDR1 is SGHDT and CDR2 YYEEEE. The CDR3 totals 13 residues. CDR3 loop: CASSLEESAGQFF. CDR3 nucleotide sequence: TGTGCCAGCAGCTTGGAGGAGTCGGCGGGGCAGTTCTTC.

The CDR3: CASSSQRGGPETQYF. The CDR3 DNA is TGTGCCAGCAGCTCTCAGCGGGGGGGCCCGGAGACCCAGTACTTC. The V call is TRBV14, the J call TRBJ2-5; the match to TRBD2 covers 10 bases. This CDR3 region has 15 residues. Germline V gene sequence: CDR1 SGHDN, CDR2 FVKESK. V lost 5 bases to trimming and J lost 5 bases; unmatched junction nucleotides: 8.

The chain carries TRBV5-1 and TRBJ1-3, with D perhaps matching TRBD1 (5 bases). CDR3 length: 16 amino acids. The V end was cut by 0 bases, the J end by 0 bases, with 10 bases between. In germline, CDR1 is SGHRS, CDR2 YFSETQ. The CDR3 loop is CASSLEGAASGNTIYF. CDR3 nucleotides: TGCGCCAGCAGCTTGGAAGGGGCAGCCTCTGGAAACACCATATATTTT.

The rearrangement joins TRBV6-6 to TRBJ2-7; a weak D match, TRBD1 (6 bases). Trimming took 5 bases from V and 2 from J, leaving 10 bases between them. The CDR3 runs to 13 residues. Looked up from germline, CDR1 is MNHNY and CDR2 is SVGAGI (reference sequence). The CDR3 DNA sequence: TGTGCCAGCAGTCTAGGGACACCCTACGAGCAGTACTTC. This gives the protein CASSLGTPYEQYF.